This T cell receptor beta chain was captured by sequencing in a study of Graves' ophthalmopathy and Graves' hyperthyroidism. For the study at large: The blood sample was drawn at first diagnosis and before any treatment.

Beta-chain TCR CDR3 regions were amplified from RNA transcripts. HTBI-primed first-round RT-PCR preceded second-round multiplex PCR. TCRdb reprocessed the multiplex PCR reads via MiXCR and lists one record per CDR3 protein. The table includes around 660,000 distinct CDR3 sequences, just over 40% detected once. Study-level findings and limits: Ophthalmopathy cases were distinguished from stable hyperthyroidism by a 13-signature model, reaching around 90% sensitivity and approximately 83% specificity.

A word on this clonotype: What it binds is not known.

The CDR3 contains 15 residues. The ends lost 0 bases at V and 7 bases at J; junction bases unmatched: 7. Germline CDR1 SGDLS, CDR2 YYNGEE. Isolation of PBMCs was performed using over 9.5 ml of fresh peripheral blood. The chain has TRBV9 and TRBJ2-3; 8 positions agree with TRBD1. This clonotype originated in an adult man with Graves' ophthalmopathy. The source material was peripheral blood. As DNA, the CDR3 is TGTGCCAGCAGCGTAGGCCGCAGGGGGCCGAATACGCAGTATTTT. Amino acids: CASSVGRRGPNTQYF.